The clone carrying this T cell receptor (beta chain) has only a few counts. Its antigen remains unknown. The data belong to a study of T cell repertoires in cytomegalovirus infection. A single record per CDR3 protein comes from TCRdb applying MiXCR to the reads. Altogether 250,000 to 300,000 distinct CDR3 sequences are present, less than 25% being singletons, with the ten largest covering roughly a fifth. The V end was cut by 2 bases, the J end by 4 bases, with 10 bases between. This CDR3 comprises 14 residues. Germline values: CDR1 MNHEY, CDR2 SVGEGT. The sample in question was cultured PBMCs, obtained from culture after CMV antigen stimulation. The TCR comes from a human donor in good health (CMV status not recorded). Some clones in this sample may be carry-over from other donors' samples. This chain joins TRBV6-2 or TRBV6-3 and TRBJ2-3, with D possibly matching TRBD2 (5 bases). CDR3 sequence reads: CASSYGSWADTQYF. The CDR3 region has the DNA TGTGCCAGCAGTTACGGGAGTTGGGCAGATACGCAGTATTTT.